What follows is one T cell receptor (beta chain) and its context. It lacks a known antigen. Base qualities are missing; no much larger clone stands one base away. Stable Graves' hyperthyroidism was defined as the absence of progression to ophthalmopathy over 18 months of follow-up. Hyperthyroidism patients were newly diagnosed, had a disease duration of under 2 months, and were aged 18 to 65 years. Any patient with an uncontrolled infection, another autoimmune disease, pregnancy or lactation was excluded. Diagnoses were based on clinical symptoms, serum thyroxine and TRAb, thyroid ultrasound and orbital computed tomography. Total RNA was extracted using Trizol reagent, and RNA quality was assessed on an Agilent 2100 Bioanalyzer. The record originates from a study of T cells in Graves' hyperthyroidism and ophthalmopathy (dated by TCRdb to between 2019 and 2020). Regarding the research as a whole: TCR V-J signatures able to tell the groups apart were searched for in a discovery cohort of 100 patients, of whom over 40 had Graves' ophthalmopathy and roughly 57 had stable Graves' hyperthyroidism. For training and testing, the 100 or so patients in the discovery cohort were randomly divided in a 7:3 ratio. After sampling, hyperthyroidism patients received methimazole starting at 30 mg daily, and ophthalmopathy patients received high-dose intravenous methylprednisolone. Prospective prediction of ophthalmopathy was tested in an independent validation cohort of 18 to 20 hyperthyroidism patients and 17 patients who later progressed to ophthalmopathy. Thyroid tissue and blood T-cell repertoires from six Graves' hyperthyroidism patients were also compared in the study. TCR Vbeta CDR3 sequencing of 120 to 150 peripheral blood samples (43 ophthalmopathy, 75 to 85 hyperthyroidism and roughly 17 progressor patients) is reported in the paper.

The research as a whole found: Sample size was not statistically predetermined, and blinding of investigators to group allocation was not performed. Blood samples also contained most of the expanded thyroid clonotypes (frequency above 0.001), which suggests that blood repertoires may reflect thyroid immune responses. In validation, the model predicted progression to ophthalmopathy with 55% to 71% sensitivity and 72% to 85% specificity, a median of 6.5 months before onset. A model built on a 13 V-J signature distinguished ophthalmopathy from stable hyperthyroidism, reaching approximately 89% sensitivity and 81.08% specificity in cross-validation and 80%/75% in testing.

The TCR beta CDR3 regions were amplified from RNA transcripts. The first round of RT-PCR for the TCR CDR3 was performed with the HTBI primer set and the Qiagen OneStep RT-PCR kit. Libraries were constructed in a second round of multiplex PCR, after which size selection and purification were carried out. The libraries were sequenced on an Illumina HiSeq2000 using paired-end 100 bp reads. As for how the authors treated the data: SOAPnuke was used to process the raw data, throwing out any read that contained adapters or uncalled bases, had a mean Phred below 15, or lacked an exact constant-primer or identifier match. COPE v1.2.5 was used to merge the high-quality paired reads, and each unique nucleotide sequence was defined as a clonotype. MiTCR v1.1 was used to align clonotypes to the IMGT TRBV, TRBD and TRBJ reference segments. Only V-J combinations with frequency above 0.0001, covering about 99% of repertoires, were analysed. A TCS score was defined as the ratio between F50 (clonal expansion) and ExV (chaos), using BLOSUM62-based TCRdist between CDR3 peptides within each V-J. Welch's t-statistics and random forest reduced roughly 540 V-J features to 10 to 15, which were used in a naive Bayes classifier (R e1071). Clones were called with MiXCR by TCRdb after fastp trimmed the public reads at Q25, and only in-frame beta chains were retained. All rows with the same CDR3 protein become a single entry with the most common DNA and genes. It is TCRdb's table, rather than the study itself, that gives the V and J calls and clone size. The sample contains 560,000 or so distinct CDR3 sequences, about half of them found a single time. Clones ranked in the top ten supply approximately 8.2% of the sample.

Trimming removed 5 bases from V and 8 bases from J; the gene matches leave 9 bases unexplained. Sequences SGHTA (CDR1) and FQGNSA (CDR2) are obtained from the germline V gene. Including the terminal cysteine and phenylalanine, the CDR3 comprises 14 residues. CDR3 DNA only is kept here, 42 bases in frame from base 1. The TCR sequence derives from a woman under 30 with Graves' hyperthyroidism. Donor details come from another sample of the same person, matched by shared clones. Input material: peripheral blood or thyroid tissue (not recorded which). The rearrangement joined TRBV7-2 to TRBJ1-2; TRBD1 aligns with 9 central bases. The sequenced DNA is TGTGCCAGCAGCCCGTGGACAGGGGTAGGAGGCTACACCTTC. It translates as CASSPWTGVGGYTF.